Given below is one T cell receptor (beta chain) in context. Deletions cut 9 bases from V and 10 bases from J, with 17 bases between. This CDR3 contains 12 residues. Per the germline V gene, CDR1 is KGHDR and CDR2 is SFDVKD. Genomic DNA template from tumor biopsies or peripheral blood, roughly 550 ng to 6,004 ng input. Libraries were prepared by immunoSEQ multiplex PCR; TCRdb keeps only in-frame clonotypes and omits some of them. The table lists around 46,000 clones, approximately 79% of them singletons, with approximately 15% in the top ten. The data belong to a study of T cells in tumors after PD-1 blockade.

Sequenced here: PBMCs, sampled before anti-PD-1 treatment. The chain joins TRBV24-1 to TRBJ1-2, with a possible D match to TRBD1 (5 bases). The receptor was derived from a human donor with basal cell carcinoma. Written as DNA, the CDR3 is TGTGCCACCCAAGACCCCCGGGGGGACTACACCTTC. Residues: CATQDPRGDYTF.